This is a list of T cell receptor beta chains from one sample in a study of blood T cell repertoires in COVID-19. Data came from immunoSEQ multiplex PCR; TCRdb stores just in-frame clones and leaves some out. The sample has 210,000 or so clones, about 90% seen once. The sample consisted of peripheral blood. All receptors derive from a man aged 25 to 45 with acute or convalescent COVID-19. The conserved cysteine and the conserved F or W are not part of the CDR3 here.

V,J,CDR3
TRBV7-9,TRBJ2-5,ASTSLRGQDQETQY
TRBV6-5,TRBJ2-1,ASSFSLMGGNEQF
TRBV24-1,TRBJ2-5,ATSPGLAGQETQY
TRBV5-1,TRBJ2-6,ASSSTGTGAAGANVLT
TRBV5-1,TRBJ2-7,ASSVQGSESYEQY
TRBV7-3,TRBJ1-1,ASSSAGSTEAF
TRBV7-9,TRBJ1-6,ASSWGQVYSPLH
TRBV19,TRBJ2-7,ASSRGLNYEQY
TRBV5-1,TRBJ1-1,ASRQTGLITEAF
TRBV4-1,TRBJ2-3,ASSQALTGGIGHTQY
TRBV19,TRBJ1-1,ASSISTGGNTEAF
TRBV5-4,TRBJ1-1,ASSPTGGAGGNTEAF
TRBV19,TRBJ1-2,ASSIVDSYYGFT
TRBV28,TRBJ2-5,ASSSPVVEETQY
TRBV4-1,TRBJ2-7,ASSHPGQGLYEQY
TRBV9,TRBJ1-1,ASSVARTGRTEAF
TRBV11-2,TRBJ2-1,ASSWAVGGAGNEQF
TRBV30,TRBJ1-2,AWSWSGAYGYT
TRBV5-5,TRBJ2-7,ASSNDFTAYEQY
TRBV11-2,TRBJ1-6,ASNLRAGGSSYNSPLH
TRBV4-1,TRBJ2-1,ASSQDTSGRRDEQF
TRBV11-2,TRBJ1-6,ASSLDPGQDSPLH
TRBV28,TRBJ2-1,ASSSRGFSEQF
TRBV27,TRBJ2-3,ASSSYRGPKEDTQY
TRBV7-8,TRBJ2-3,ASSPRRVETDTQY
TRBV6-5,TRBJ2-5,ASTSTPQETQY
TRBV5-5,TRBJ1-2,ASSLDREFGYGYT
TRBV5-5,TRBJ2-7,ASSLGRVYEQY
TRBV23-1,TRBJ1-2,ASSQGRDRLTSIRGYT
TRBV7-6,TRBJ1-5,ASSLEPGRFGQPQH
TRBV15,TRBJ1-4,ATSRDRGATNEKLF
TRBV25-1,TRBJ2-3,ASTGTDTQY
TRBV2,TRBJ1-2,ASSGQGFGYT
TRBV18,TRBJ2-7,ASSPGTTGEQY
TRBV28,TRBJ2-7,ASSLWGDTTYEQY
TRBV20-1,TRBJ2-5,SAPYWETQY
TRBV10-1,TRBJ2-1,ASSEGRERFNEQF
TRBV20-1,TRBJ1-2,SASVRASNYGYT
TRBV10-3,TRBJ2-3,AISGVIAGGPGDTQY
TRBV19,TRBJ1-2,ASEAGKYGYT
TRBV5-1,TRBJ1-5,ASSLSGGNQPQH
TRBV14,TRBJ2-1,ASSQEVRDYITSYNEQF
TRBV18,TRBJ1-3,ASSLSTGGSGNTIY
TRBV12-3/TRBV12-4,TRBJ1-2,ASSFGYAYGYT
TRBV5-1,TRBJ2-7,ASSLSIRGESYEQY
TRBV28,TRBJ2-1,ASSLRRGSSYNEQF
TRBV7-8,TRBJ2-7,ASSLGPTLAGGYEQY
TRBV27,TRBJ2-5,ASSKITGQETQY
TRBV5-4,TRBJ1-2,ASSQTPGDYGYT
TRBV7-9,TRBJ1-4,ASSPRLTGQLTTNEKLF